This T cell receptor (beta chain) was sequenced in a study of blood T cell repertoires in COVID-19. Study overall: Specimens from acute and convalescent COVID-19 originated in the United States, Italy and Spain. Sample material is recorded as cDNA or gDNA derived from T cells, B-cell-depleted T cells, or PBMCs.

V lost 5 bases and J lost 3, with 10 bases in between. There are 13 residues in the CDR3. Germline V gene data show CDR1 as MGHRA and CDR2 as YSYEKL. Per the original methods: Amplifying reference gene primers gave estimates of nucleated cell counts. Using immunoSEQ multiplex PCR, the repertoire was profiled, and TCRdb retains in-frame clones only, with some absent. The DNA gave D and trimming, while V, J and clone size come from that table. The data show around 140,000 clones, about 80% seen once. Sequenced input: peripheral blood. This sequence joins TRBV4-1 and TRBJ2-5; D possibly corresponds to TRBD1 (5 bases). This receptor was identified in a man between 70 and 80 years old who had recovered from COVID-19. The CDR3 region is CASSVRVEETQYF. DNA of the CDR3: TGCGCCAGCAGCGTCAGGGTCGAAGAGACCCAGTACTTC.